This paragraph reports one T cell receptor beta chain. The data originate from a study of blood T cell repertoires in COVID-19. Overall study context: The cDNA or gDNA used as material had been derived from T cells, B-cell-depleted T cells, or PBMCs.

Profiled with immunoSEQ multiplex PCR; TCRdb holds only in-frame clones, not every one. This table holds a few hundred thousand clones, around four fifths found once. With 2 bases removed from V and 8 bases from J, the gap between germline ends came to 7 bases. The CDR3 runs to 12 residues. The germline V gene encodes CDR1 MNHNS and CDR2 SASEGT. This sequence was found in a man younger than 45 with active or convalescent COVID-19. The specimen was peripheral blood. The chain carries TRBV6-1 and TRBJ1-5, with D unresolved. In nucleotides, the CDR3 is TGTGCCAGCAGTGAACGGGTCGAGCCCCAGCATTTT. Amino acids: CASSERVEPQHF.